Following are 19 T cell receptor beta chains from one sample sequenced in a study of spatial heterogeneity in lung cancer (dated by TCRdb to between 2018 and 2020). Read against the paper, the sample's time point label means: blood at routine non-recurrence follow-up after resection. Whole RNA extracted from tumor and nontumor lung tissue, or from cryopreserved PBMC samples, was used for TCR sequencing without cell sorting. The library was built by means of 5' RACE. The data were produced on a NextSeq 500. TCRdb applied fastp at Q25 and MiXCR to the public reads, then kept only in-frame beta chains. Rows with a matching CDR3 protein are joined into one entry that keeps the most common DNA and genes. The sample table contains around 110,000 distinct CDR3 sequences; only one count was recorded for 10% to 15% of them. 16% of the sample rests with the top ten. The material sequenced was PBMCs, taken at follow-up. The receptors stem from a male donor with early-stage non-small cell lung cancer.

V is TRBV9 and J is TRBJ1-4; D remains unclear. V lost 1 base and J 6 bases, leaving 10 bases between the germline ends. The CDR3 has 14 amino acids. Germline V gene lookup returns CDR1 SGDLS and CDR2 YYNGEE. CDR3 DNA: TGTGCCAGCAGCGTATGGGGTAGCGATGAAAAACTGTTTTTT. Its translation is CASSVWGSDEKLFF. Combining the CDR3 with reference TRBV9 and TRBJ1-4 gives the whole variable domain DSGVTQTPKHLITATGQRVTLRCSPRSGDLSVYWYQQSLDQGLQFLIQYYNGEERAKGNILERFSAQQFPDLHSELNLSSLELGDSALYFCASSVWGSDEKLFFGSGTQLSVL.

This chain joins TRBV7-6 and TRBJ2-5; D is unclear. The CDR3 is made up of 9 amino acids. The V gene's germline CDR1 is SGHVS and CDR2 FNYEAQ. V lost 1 base to trimming and J lost 13 bases, with 4 bases between them. The CDR3 DNA follows: TGTGCCAGCAGCTTAGAGTGGTACTTC. It codes for CASSLEWYF. The full variable domain, rest sourced from reference TRBV7-6 and TRBJ2-5, is GAGVSQSPRYKVTKRGQDVALRCDPISGHVSLYWYRQALGQGPEFLTYFNYEAQQDKSGLPNDRFSAERPEGSISTLTIQRTEQRDSAMYRCASSLEWYFGPGTRLLVL.

This chain links TRBV20-1 with TRBJ1-5; 10 bases line up with TRBD1. Germline V lookup: CDR1 DFQATT, CDR2 SNEGSKA (reference sequence). This CDR3 is 13 amino acids long. V lost 6 bases and J lost 3; bases outside the gene matches: 2. CDR3 DNA sequence: TGCAGTGCAGACAGGGGGCACAATCAGCCCCAGCATTTT. This translates into CSADRGHNQPQHF.

The DNA of the CDR3 is TGTGCCAGCAGTCTAGAGGGACAATCACCCCTCCACTTT. It is translated as CASSLEGQSPLHF. V and J are TRBV7-9 and TRBJ1-6; the D gene is possibly TRBD1 (6 bases). Germline V gene sequence: CDR1 SEHNR, CDR2 FQNEAQ (reference sequence). V shed 6 bases and J shed 10 bases, with 13 bases lying between them. This CDR3 comprises 13 residues.

Only a few counts were recorded for this clonotype. V usage is TRBV4-2 and J usage is TRBJ1-3, with D possibly matching TRBD1 (5 bases). Germline CDR1 and CDR2: LGHNA and YNFKEQ. V was pared by 1 base and J by 3 bases, with 19 bases between. The CDR3 consists of 18 residues. The CDR3 region is CASSQGRMGLIYGNTIYF. As DNA, the CDR3 is TGTGCCAGCAGCCAAGGCAGGATGGGGCTTATCTATGGAAACACCATATATTTT.

The J gene is TRBJ2-6, the V gene TRBV5-5, with D tentatively TRBD1 (5 bases). The ends were cut back, 1 base at V and 0 bases at J, with 17 bases in the middle. The germline V gene has CDR1 SGHKS and CDR2 YYEKEE (reference sequence). This CDR3 region has 19 residues. The CDR3 DNA follows: TGTGCCAGCAGCTTGCGGGCGCAGGGCACCTTCTCTGGGGCCAACGTCCTGACTTTC. Translating it yields CASSLRAQGTFSGANVLTF.

In this sample, this clonotype turned up a few times. The chain couples TRBV15 to TRBJ2-2; 8 bases fit TRBD1. Germline CDR1 is LNHNV and CDR2 is YYDKDF (reference sequence). The CDR3 is made up of 16 amino acids. V lost 5 bases and J lost 4; bases outside the gene matches: 9. The CDR3 here is CATSAETGVPTGELFF. CDR3 bases: TGTGCCACCAGCGCGGAGACAGGGGTGCCCACCGGGGAGCTGTTTTTT.

The rearrangement uses TRBV20-1 and TRBJ2-3; D is perhaps TRBD1 (6 bases). With 5 bases removed from V and 0 bases from J, the gap between germline ends came to 15 bases. The CDR3 sequence is 15 residues long. CDR1 DFQATT and CDR2 SNEGSKA come from the germline V gene (reference sequence). CDR3 in DNA: TGCAGTGCTCTAAACAGGGTTAGTAGCACAGATACGCAGTATTTT. It yields the protein CSALNRVSSTDTQYF.

There are many counts of this clonotype. The J gene is TRBJ2-5, the V gene TRBV10-3; 9 bases map to TRBD1. The length of the CDR3 is 15 residues. Germline V gene lookup returns CDR1 ENHRY and CDR2 SYGVKD. V shed 5 bases and J 4 bases; nucleotides not matched to a gene: 8. CDR3 sequence: CAISQQGALTETQYF. Written as DNA, the CDR3 is TGTGCCATCAGTCAACAGGGGGCCCTCACAGAGACCCAGTACTTC.

This clonotype has only a few counts. The CDR3 DNA is TGTGCCAGCTCACCTTCCGTGCGAACCGGGGAGCTGTTTTTT. Translating gives CASSPSVRTGELFF. This chain links TRBV18 with TRBJ2-2, with D hard to call. The V gene lost 3 bases and the J gene lost 5 bases, with 10 bases spanning the gap. Looked up from germline, CDR1 is KGHSH and CDR2 is LQKENI. CDR3 size: 14 residues.

In its sample, this clonotype was seen many times. The chain employs TRBV20-1 and TRBJ2-2; 9 bases are shared with TRBD2. Germline V CDR1 and CDR2: DFQATT, SNEGSKA (reference sequence). The CDR3 consists of 14 residues. Trimming cost V 4 bases and J 2 bases; bases outside gene matches: 2. The DNA of the CDR3 is TGCAGTGCTACTAGCGGGATCAACACCGGGGAGCTGTTTTTT. It yields the protein CSATSGINTGELFF.

This sequence joins TRBV29-1 and TRBJ1-4, with TRBD1 identical over 9 bases. The V gene's germline CDR1 is SQVTM and CDR2 ANQGSEA. J gave up 8 bases and V 6 bases, and 10 bases lay outside the gene matches. This CDR3 contains 14 residues. The CDR3 DNA reads as TGCAGCGTCCGACGGGGACAGGGCAGGGAAAAACTGTTTTTT. This translates into CSVRRGQGREKLFF.

This rearrangement joins TRBV12-3 or TRBV12-4 to TRBJ2-3; D unclear. Deletions cut 2 bases from V and 3 bases from J, with 6 bases between. This CDR3 contains 13 residues. CDR3 sequence: CASSLRATDTQYF. The CDR3 bases are TGTGCCAGCAGTTTACGGGCGACAGATACGCAGTATTTT.

This clonotype was picked up many times. The chain uses TRBV29-1 and TRBJ1-2, with D possibly matching TRBD1 (5 bases). Per germline, CDR1 SQVTM and CDR2 ANQGSEA. V was clipped by 6 bases and J by 4 bases, with 12 bases between them. This CDR3 contains 12 residues. Written as DNA, the CDR3 is TGCAGCGTGGACACAGGAGGCTATGGCTACACCTTC. The encoded protein is CSVDTGGYGYTF.

This clonotype was found many times. This sequence joins TRBV29-1 and TRBJ2-7; 7 nucleotides match TRBD2. The trim removed 3 bases at V and 2 bases at J, leaving 4 bases unmatched. The CDR3 loop spans 13 amino acids. Germline CDR1 is SQVTM and CDR2 is ANQGSEA. The CDR3 loop reads CSVDRGGTYEQYF. CDR3 DNA: TGCAGCGTTGATCGCGGGGGAACCTACGAGCAGTACTTC.

Only a few counts were recorded for this clonotype. The chain employs TRBV19 and TRBJ1-5, with a weak D call TRBD1 (5 bases). The CDR3 extends over 14 amino acids. V was shortened by 10 bases and J by 3 bases, with 16 bases between the two germline ends. Per germline, CDR1 LNHDA and CDR2 SQIVND (reference sequence). CDR3 coding DNA: TGTGCCACCAAAGGTAGGGGTGACAATCAGCCCCAGCATTTT. This gives the protein CATKGRGDNQPQHF.

The chain links TRBV9 to TRBJ2-2; 9 bases are a match to TRBD2. Trimming at V came to 4 bases and at J to 4 bases, leaving 14 bases not matched to a gene. This CDR3 has 18 residues. Per germline, CDR1 SGDLS and CDR2 YYNGEE. DNA of the CDR3: TGTGCCAGCAGCCCCTCTCGGACAGCGGGGGGAACCACCGGGGAGCTGTTTTTT. It codes for CASSPSRTAGGTTGELFF.

This clonotype was picked up a small number of times. A much larger clone differs by one base, so this may be a read error. The chain employs TRBV6-4 and TRBJ2-2, with 9 nucleotides matching TRBD1. Germline-derived CDR1 and CDR2 are MRHNA and SNTAGT. V lost 6 bases, J lost 3 bases, and 5 bases stayed unmatched. The CDR3 consists of 15 residues. CDR3 DNA: TGTGCCAGCAGCTCCGGGACAGGGTACACCGGGGAGCTGTTTTTT. Encoded protein: CASSSGTGYTGELFF.

This clonotype occurred a few times. This chain joins TRBV5-6 and TRBJ1-2; perhaps TRBD1 as D (5 bases). The CDR3 covers 14 residues. Deletions cut 3 bases from V and 8 bases from J, with 17 bases between. The germline CDR1 and CDR2 sequences are SGHDT and YYEEEE. CDR3 amino acids: CASSSRGVPSGYTF. Here the CDR3 DNA reads TGTGCCAGCAGCTCCCGGGGGGTCCCGAGCGGCTACACCTTC.